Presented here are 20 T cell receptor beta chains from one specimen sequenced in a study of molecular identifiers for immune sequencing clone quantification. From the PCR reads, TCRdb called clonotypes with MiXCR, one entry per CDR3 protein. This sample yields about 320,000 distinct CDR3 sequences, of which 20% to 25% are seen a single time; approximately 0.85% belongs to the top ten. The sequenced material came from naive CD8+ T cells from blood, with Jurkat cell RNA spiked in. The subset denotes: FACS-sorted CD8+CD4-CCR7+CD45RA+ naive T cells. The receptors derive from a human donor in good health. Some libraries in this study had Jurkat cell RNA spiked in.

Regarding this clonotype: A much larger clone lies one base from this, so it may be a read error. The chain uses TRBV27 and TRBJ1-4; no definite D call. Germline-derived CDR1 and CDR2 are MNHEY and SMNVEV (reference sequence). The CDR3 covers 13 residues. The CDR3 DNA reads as TGTGCCAGCAGTATAGTCAAGGATGAAAGACTGTTTTTT. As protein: CASSIVKDERLFF.

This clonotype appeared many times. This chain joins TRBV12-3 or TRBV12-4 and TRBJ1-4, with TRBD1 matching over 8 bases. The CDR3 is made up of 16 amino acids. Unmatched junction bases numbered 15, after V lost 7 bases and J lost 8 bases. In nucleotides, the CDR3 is TGTGCCAGCACCACCCTCAGGACAGGGATTTACGAAAAACTGTTTTTT. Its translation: CASTTLRTGIYEKLFF.

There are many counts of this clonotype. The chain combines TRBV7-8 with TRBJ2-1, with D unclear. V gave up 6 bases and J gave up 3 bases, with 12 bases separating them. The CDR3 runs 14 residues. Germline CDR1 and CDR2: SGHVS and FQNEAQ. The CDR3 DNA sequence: TGTGCCAGCAGTCCCGAAGATTACTACAATGAGCAGTTCTTC. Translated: CASSPEDYYNEQFF. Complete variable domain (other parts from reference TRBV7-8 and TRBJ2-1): GAGVSQSPRYKVAKRGQDVALRCDPISGHVSLFWYQQALGQGPEFLTYFQNEAQLDKSGLPSDRFFAERPEGSVSTLKIQRTQQEDSAVYLCASSPEDYYNEQFFGPGTRLTVL.

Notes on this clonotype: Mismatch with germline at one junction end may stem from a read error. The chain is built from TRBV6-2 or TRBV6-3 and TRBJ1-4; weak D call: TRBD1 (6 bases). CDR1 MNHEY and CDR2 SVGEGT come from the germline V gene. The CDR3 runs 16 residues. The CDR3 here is CAGSYSGGGLNEKLFF. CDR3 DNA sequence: TGTGCCGGCAGTTACTCCGGAGGGGGTTTGAATGAAAAACTGTTTTTT.

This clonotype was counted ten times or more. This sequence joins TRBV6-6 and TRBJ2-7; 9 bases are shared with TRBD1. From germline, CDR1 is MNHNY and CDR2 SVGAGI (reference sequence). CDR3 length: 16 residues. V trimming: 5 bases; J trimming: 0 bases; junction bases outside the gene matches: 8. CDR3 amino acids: CASSTGQGTTSYEQYF. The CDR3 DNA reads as TGTGCCAGCAGTACGGGACAGGGAACCACCTCCTACGAGCAGTACTTC.

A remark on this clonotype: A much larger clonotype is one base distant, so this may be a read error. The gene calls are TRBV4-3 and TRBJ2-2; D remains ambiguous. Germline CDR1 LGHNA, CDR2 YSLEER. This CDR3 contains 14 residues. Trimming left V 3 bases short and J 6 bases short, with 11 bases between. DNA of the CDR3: TGCGCCAGCAGCCATGATCGGACGGCCGGGGAGCTGTTTTTT. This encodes CASSHDRTAGELFF.

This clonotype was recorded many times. CDR3 sequence: CASSQAAGQYEQYF. CDR3 nucleotides: TGCGCCAGCAGCCAAGCGGCAGGGCAGTACGAGCAGTACTTC. The rearrangement joins TRBV4-3 to TRBJ2-7; tentative D call: TRBD1 (5 bases). There are 14 residues in the CDR3. Germline V CDR1 and CDR2: LGHNA, YSLEER. V was cut by 1 base and J by 4 bases, with 11 bases left in between.

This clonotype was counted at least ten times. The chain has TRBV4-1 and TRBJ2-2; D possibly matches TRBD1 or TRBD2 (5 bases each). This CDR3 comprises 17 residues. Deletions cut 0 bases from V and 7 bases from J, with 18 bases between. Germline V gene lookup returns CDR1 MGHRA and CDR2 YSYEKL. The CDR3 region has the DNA TGCGCCAGCAGCCAAGATGGGGGTGCCTCATGGGGCGGGGAGCTGTTTTTT. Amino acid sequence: CASSQDGGASWGGELFF.

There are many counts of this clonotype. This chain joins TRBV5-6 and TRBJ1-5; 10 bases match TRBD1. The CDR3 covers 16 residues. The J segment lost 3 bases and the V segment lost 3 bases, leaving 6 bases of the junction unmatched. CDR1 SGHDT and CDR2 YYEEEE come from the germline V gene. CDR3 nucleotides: TGTGCCAGCAGCTCCAGACAGGGGGCCTTCAATCAGCCCCAGCATTTT. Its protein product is CASSSRQGAFNQPQHF.

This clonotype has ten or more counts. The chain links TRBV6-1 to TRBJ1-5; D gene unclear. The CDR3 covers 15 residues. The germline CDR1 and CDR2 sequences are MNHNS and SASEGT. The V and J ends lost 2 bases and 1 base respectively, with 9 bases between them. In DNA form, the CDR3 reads TGTGCCAGCAGTGAATGGGGTTGGAGCAATCAGCCCCAGCATTTT. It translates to CASSEWGWSNQPQHF.

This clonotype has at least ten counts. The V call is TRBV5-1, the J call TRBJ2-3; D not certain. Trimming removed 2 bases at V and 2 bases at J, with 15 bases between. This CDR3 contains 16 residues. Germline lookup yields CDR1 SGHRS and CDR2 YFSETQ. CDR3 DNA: TGCGCCAGCAGCTTCCTTAGCCCAAAGCTCACAGATACGCAGTATTTT. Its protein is CASSFLSPKLTDTQYF.

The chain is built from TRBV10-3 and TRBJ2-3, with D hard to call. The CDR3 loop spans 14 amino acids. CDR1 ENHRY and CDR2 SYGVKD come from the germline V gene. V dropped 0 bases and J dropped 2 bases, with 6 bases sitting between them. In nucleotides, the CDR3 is TGTGCCATCAGTGAGTCTACGATCACAGATACGCAGTATTTT. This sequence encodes CAISESTITDTQYF.

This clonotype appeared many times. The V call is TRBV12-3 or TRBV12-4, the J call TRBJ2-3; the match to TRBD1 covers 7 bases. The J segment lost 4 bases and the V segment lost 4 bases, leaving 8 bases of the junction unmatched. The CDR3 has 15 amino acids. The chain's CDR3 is CASSYPGQLPDTQYF. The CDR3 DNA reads TGTGCCAGCAGTTACCCGGGACAGCTCCCAGATACGCAGTATTTT.

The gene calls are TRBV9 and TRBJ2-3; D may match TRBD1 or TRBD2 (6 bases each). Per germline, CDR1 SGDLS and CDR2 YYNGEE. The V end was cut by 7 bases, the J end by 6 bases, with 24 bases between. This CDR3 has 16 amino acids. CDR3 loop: CASGAIRGPGVDTQYF. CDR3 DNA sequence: TGTGCCAGCGGCGCCATTCGGGGGCCAGGGGTCGATACGCAGTATTTT.

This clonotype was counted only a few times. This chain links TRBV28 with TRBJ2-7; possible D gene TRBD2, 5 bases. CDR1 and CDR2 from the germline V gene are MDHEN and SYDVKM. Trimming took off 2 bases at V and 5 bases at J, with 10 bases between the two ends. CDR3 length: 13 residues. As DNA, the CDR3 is TGTGCCAGCAGTTTAATAAGGCGGGACGAGCAGTACTTC. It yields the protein CASSLIRRDEQYF.

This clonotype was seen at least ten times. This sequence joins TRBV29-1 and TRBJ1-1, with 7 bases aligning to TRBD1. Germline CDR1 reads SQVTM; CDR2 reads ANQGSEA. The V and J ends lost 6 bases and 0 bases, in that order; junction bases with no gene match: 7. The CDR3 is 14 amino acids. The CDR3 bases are TGCAGCGTCATGTTACAGGGGATGAACACTGAAGCTTTCTTT. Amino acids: CSVMLQGMNTEAFF.

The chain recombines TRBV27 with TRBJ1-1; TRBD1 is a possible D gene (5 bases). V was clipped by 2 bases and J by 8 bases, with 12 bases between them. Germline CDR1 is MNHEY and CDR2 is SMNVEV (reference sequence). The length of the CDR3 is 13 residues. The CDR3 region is CASSLMTGTEAFF. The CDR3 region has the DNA TGTGCCAGCAGTTTAATGACGGGGACCGAAGCTTTCTTT.

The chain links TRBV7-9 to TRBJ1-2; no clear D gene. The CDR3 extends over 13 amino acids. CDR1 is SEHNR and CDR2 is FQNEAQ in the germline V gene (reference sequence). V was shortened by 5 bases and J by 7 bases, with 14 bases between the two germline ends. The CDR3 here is CASSPPECVGYTF. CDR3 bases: TGTGCCAGCAGCCCACCTGAGTGTGTTGGCTACACCTTC. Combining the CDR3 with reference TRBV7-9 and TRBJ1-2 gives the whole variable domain DTGVSQNPRHKITKRGQNVTFRCDPISEHNRLYWYRQTLGQGPEFLTYFQNEAQLEKSRLLSDRFSAERPKGSFSTLEIQRTEQGDSAMYLCASSPPECVGYTFGSGTRLTVV.

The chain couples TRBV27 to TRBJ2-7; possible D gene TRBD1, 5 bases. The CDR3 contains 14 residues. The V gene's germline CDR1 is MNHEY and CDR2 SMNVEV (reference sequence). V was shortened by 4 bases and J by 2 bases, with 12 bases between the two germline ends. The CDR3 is CASSYREGAYEQYF. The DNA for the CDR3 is TGTGCCAGCAGTTACCGCGAAGGGGCCTACGAGCAGTACTTC.

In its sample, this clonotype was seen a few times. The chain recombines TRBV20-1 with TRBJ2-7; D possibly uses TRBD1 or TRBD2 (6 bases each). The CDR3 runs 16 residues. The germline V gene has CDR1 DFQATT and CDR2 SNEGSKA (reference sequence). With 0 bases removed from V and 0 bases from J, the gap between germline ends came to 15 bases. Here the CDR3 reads CSARDGVRGASYEQYF. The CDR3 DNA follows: TGCAGTGCTAGAGATGGGGTGAGGGGGGCCTCCTACGAGCAGTACTTC.